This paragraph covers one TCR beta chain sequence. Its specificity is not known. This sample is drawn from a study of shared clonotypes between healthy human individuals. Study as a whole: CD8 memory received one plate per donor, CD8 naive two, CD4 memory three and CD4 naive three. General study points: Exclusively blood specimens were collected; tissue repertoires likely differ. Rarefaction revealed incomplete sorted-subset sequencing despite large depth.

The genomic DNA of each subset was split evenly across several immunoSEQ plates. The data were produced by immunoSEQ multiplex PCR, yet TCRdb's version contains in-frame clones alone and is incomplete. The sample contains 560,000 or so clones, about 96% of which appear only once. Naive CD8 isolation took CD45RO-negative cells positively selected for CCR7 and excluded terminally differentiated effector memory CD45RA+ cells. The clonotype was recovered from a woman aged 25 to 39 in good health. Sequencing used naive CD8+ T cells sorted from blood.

The CDR3 loop reads CASSLVGRGLHEQYF. For the CDR3, the DNA is TGTGCCAGCAGCTTAGTAGGCAGGGGTTTACACGAGCAGTACTTC. The chain has TRBV13 and TRBJ2-7; D is perhaps TRBD1 (6 bases). Between the trimmed V and J ends, which lost 1 base and 5 bases, there was a span of 15 bases. Germline loops: CDR1 PRHDT, CDR2 FYEKMQ (reference sequence). The CDR3 has 15 amino acids.